This record covers a single T cell receptor (beta chain). The germline gives CDR1 GTSNPN, CDR2 SVGIG (reference sequence). The V segment lost 5 bases and the J segment 0 bases; nucleotides outside the gene matches: 0. The CDR3 totals 13 residues. This entry is derived from a study of blood T cell repertoires in COVID-19. Study background: T cells, B-cell-depleted T cells, or PBMCs provided the cDNA or gDNA that served as material.

TCRdb keeps only in-frame clones here, not all; method: immunoSEQ multiplex PCR. Of approximately 200,000 clones listed, 86% are singletons. Sample: PBMCs or T cells enriched from blood (not recorded which). The sequence was collected from a woman in her thirties who had been exposed to COVID-19. V is TRBV30 and J is TRBJ1-2; 10 nucleotides match TRBD1. DNA of the CDR3: TGTGCCTGGGGGACAGGGGCTAACTATGGCTACACCTTC. As protein: CAWGTGANYGYTF.